A selection of T cell receptor beta chains follows, all from one sample in a study of blood T cell repertoires in COVID-19. Measured with immunoSEQ multiplex PCR; TCRdb has only the in-frame clones, and not every one. The profile shows 150,000 to 200,000 clones, 89% of them singletons. The sample consisted of PBMCs or T cells enriched from blood (not recorded which). The receptors originated from a woman between 18 and 29 years old who had recovered from COVID-19. Each CDR3 is given with its conserved first and last residue. A D gene is named only where the DNA matches it firmly. Part of the rows lack a size; the others show once, few, many or a class for expanded clones.

>NA|TRBJ2-5|TRBV27|once
TGTGCCAGCAGTTTAAAATTCCCGGACAGAGGGCGTCAAGAGACCCAGTACTTC
CASSLKFPDRGRQETQYF
>TRBD1|TRBJ2-7|TRBV2|NA
TGTGCCAGCAGGGGACAGGGAGGCGAGCAGTACTTC
CASRGQGGEQYF
>NA|TRBJ1-4|TRBV5-1|NA
TGCGCCAGCAGCGCCTCAGTCCCAGCTAATGAAAAACTGTTTTTT
CASSASVPANEKLFF
>TRBD2|TRBJ2-7|TRBV7-9|NA
TGTGCCAGCAGCTCACCGGGACTAGCTTTCGAGCAGTACTTC
CASSSPGLAFEQYF
>TRBD1|TRBJ1-1|TRBV11-1|NA
TGTGCCAGCAGCTTTCGTACAGGGGCTGGCACTGAAGCTTTCTTT
CASSFRTGAGTEAFF
>TRBD1|TRBJ1-2|TRBV4-1|NA
TGCGCCAGCCGAAGCCCGGGACAGGGAATCGATGGCTACACCTTC
CASRSPGQGIDGYTF
>TRBD2|TRBJ2-2|TRBV5-1|NA
TGCGCCAGCAGCTTCCTCAGCGGGAGAGGGACCGGGGAGCTGTTTTTT
CASSFLSGRGTGELFF
>NA|TRBJ2-7|TRBV7-9|NA
TGTGCCAGCAGATCAGGACAGTCCTACGAGCAGTACTTC
CASRSGQSYEQYF
>TRBD2|TRBJ2-7|TRBV2|NA
TGTGCCAGCAAGAGGGAGGGCTTCGAGGGCTCCTACGAGCAGTACTTC
CASKREGFEGSYEQYF
>NA|TRBJ1-4|TRBV6-5|NA
TGTGCCAGCAGTTTGAGGGGGTTTGAAAAACTGTTTTTT
CASSLRGFEKLFF
>TRBD1|TRBJ1-5|TRBV7-2|few
TGTGCCACCCATGAGGGCGTTGGACAGGGGACGGGCGCCCGGCGGCCCCAGCATTTT
CATHEGVGQGTGARRPQHF
>NA|TRBJ2-5|TRBV10-3|NA
TGTGCCATCAGAGGCAGGGGCCAAGAGACCCAGTACTTC
CAIRGRGQETQYF
>NA|TRBJ2-7|TRBV7-3|NA
TGTGCCAGCAGCCCTGGGGGGGGCGCCTACGAGCAGTACTTC
CASSPGGGAYEQYF
>NA|TRBJ1-1|TRBV19|NA
TGTGCCAGTAGTATTGGCTCCACTGAAGCTTTCTTT
CASSIGSTEAFF
>TRBD1|TRBJ2-7|TRBV6-2/TRBV6-3|NA
TGTGCCAGCAGTCTGGACAGGGGATATGAGCAGTACTTC
CASSLDRGYEQYF
>NA|TRBJ1-3|TRBV9|NA
TGTGCCAGCAGCGCCCCAGGGGCTGGAAACACCATATATTTT
CASSAPGAGNTIYF
>NA|TRBJ2-5|TRBV2|NA
TGTGCCAGCACTCGAAGAGAAGAGACCCAGTACTTC
CASTRREETQYF
>NA|TRBJ1-6|TRBV11-2|NA
TGTGCCAGCAGCTTAGATCAGTCAGTTCTCGGGTCACCCCTCCACTTT
CASSLDQSVLGSPLHF
>NA|TRBJ1-1|TRBV23-1|NA
TGCGCCAGCAGTCGTGTTCCTTTAAGCCTACAGACTGAAGCTTTCTTT
CASSRVPLSLQTEAFF
>TRBD2|TRBJ2-4|TRBV6-5|NA
TGTGCCAGCAGTTACCAGCGGGAGGGCTTAAAAAACATTCAGTACTTC
CASSYQREGLKNIQYF
>NA|TRBJ2-1|TRBV29-1|NA
TGCAGCGTTAGTTACATTCTCCGCAATGAGCAGTTCTTC
CSVSYILRNEQFF
>NA|TRBJ1-2|TRBV7-9|few
TGTGCCAGCAGCCCGCAGACAGCATCGATTAAGGGCTACACCTTC
CASSPQTASIKGYTF
>NA|TRBJ1-1|TRBV18|NA
TGTGCCAGCTCACCTTACACAGGGAACACTGAAGCTTTCTTT
CASSPYTGNTEAFF
>TRBD2|TRBJ2-7|TRBV27|NA
TGTGCCAGCAGAAAAATTAGCGGGAGATCGACCTACGAGCAGTACTTC
CASRKISGRSTYEQYF
>NA|TRBJ2-1|TRBV19|NA
TGTGCCAGTAGTAAGACTCTCCATGAGCAGTTCTTC
CASSKTLHEQFF
>NA|TRBJ2-7|TRBV10-3|NA
TGTGCCATCAGCCCCGCCCAGGTCACCTACGAGCAGTACTTC
CAISPAQVTYEQYF
>TRBD1|TRBJ2-3|TRBV4-1|NA
TGCGCCAGCAGCCAAGATTGGGGCAGGGGGCCCTGGGATACGCAGTATTTT
CASSQDWGRGPWDTQYF
>NA|TRBJ2-1|TRBV10-3|NA
TGTGCCATCAGTGAGAATAGGGGACTGGCCTACAATGAGCAGTTCTTC
CAISENRGLAYNEQFF
>TRBD1|TRBJ1-3|TRBV28|NA
TGTGCCAGCAGTTCCGCGCAGGGGGCTCGTGGAAACACCATATATTTT
CASSSAQGARGNTIYF
>TRBD2|TRBJ2-7|TRBV10-2|NA
TGCGCCAGCAGTGAGATGGCGGGGGGCCTGGGGCAGTACTTC
CASSEMAGGLGQYF
>TRBD2|TRBJ2-2|TRBV5-1|NA
TGCGCCAGCAGCTTGCTTCCGGGGGGGACCGGGGAGCTGTTTTTT
CASSLLPGGTGELFF
>TRBD1|TRBJ2-7|TRBV7-6|NA
TGTGCCAGCAGCTCCGGACAGGGGGGCTACGAGCAGTACTTC
CASSSGQGGYEQYF
>NA|TRBJ2-7|TRBV7-9|NA
TGTGCCAGCAGCCCAAGAACGACAGGGACTGGGGAGCAGTACTTC
CASSPRTTGTGEQYF
>TRBD2|TRBJ2-1|TRBV5-6|NA
TGTGCCAGCAGCTTTGTCCTCGGGTTTACTGGGGGGGATGAGCAGTTCTTC
CASSFVLGFTGGDEQFF
>TRBD1|TRBJ1-2|TRBV6-1|once
TGTGCCAGCAGTGTCCCGGGACAGGGGTTTAACTATGGCTACACCTTC
CASSVPGQGFNYGYTF
>NA|TRBJ2-3|TRBV11-3|NA
TGTGCCAGCAGGGACAACACAGATACGCAGTATTTT
CASRDNTDTQYF
>TRBD2|TRBJ2-7|TRBV27|NA
TGTGCCAGCAGCCTAGCGGGAACCACCTACGAGCAGTACTTC
CASSLAGTTYEQYF
>TRBD1|TRBJ2-1|TRBV6-1|NA
TGTGCCAGCGGCGGACAGGGGAGGGGCAATGAGCAGTTCTTC
CASGGQGRGNEQFF
>NA|TRBJ1-2|TRBV7-2|once
TGTGCCAGCAGCTTAGGCAGGGGAGGCTACACCTTC
CASSLGRGGYTF
>TRBD1|TRBJ1-5|TRBV28|NA
TGTGCCAGCACCCTCAGTGAGGGGGCTAATCAGCCCCAGCATTTT
CASTLSEGANQPQHF
>TRBD1|TRBJ2-5|TRBV28|NA
TGTGCCAGCAGCGGGGACAGGGGGCTTGAAGAGACCCAGTACTTC
CASSGDRGLEETQYF
>NA|TRBJ2-7|TRBV5-1|NA
TGCGCCAGGGAGGGCCTCTACGAGCAGTACTTC
CAREGLYEQYF
>TRBD1|TRBJ1-1|TRBV28|few
TGTGCCAGCAGTATAGAACAGGGGGCCCCTTTGGCTTTCTTT
CASSIEQGAPLAFF
>NA|TRBJ2-1|TRBV10-2|NA
TGCGCCAGCAGTGAAGTTGGACATAGAAGCGAGCAGTTCTTC
CASSEVGHRSEQFF
>NA|TRBJ2-3|TRBV7-6|NA
TGTGCCAGCAGCTTAGCTGCAGTAGGAGGTAGCACAGATACGCAGTATTTT
CASSLAAVGGSTDTQYF
>TRBD2|TRBJ2-3|TRBV9|NA
TGTGCCAGCAGCGTAGTAGCGGGAGGGGTTACAGATACGCAGTATTTT
CASSVVAGGVTDTQYF
>TRBD1|TRBJ2-2|TRBV4-1|NA
TGCGCCAGCAGCTCCCTTCCGACAGGGGGCATCGGGGAGCTGTTTTTT
CASSSLPTGGIGELFF